The source of this T cell receptor (beta chain) is a study of cytomegalovirus exposure and HLA in healthy donors. CDR3 length: 17 residues. Looked up from germline, CDR1 is MGHRA and CDR2 is YSYEKL. Trimming pared 0 bases from V and 5 bases from J, leaving 17 bases between. This PCR relied on a set of 60 Vbeta primers and 13 Jbeta primers. Data came from immunoSEQ multiplex PCR; TCRdb stores just in-frame clones and leaves some out. In the table there are about 140,000 clones, approximately 77% of which are singletons. Notes on this clone: The antigen remains unidentified.

Study-level points and caveats: Despite most TCR sequences being rare, some public TCRs occurred in many donors.

The TCR originated in a man aged 25-45 years in good health and CMV-seronegative. The chain couples TRBV4-1 to TRBJ2-4, with a tentative D call TRBD1 (5 bases). Material for sequencing was PBMCs. CDR3 residues: CASSQEPGRAPQNIQYF. CDR3 DNA sequence: TGCGCCAGCAGCCAAGAGCCTGGCAGGGCACCCCAAAACATTCAGTACTTC.